This T cell receptor beta chain derives from a study of identical twins. This clonotype occurred many times. Its specificity is not known. Template switching added a universal primer binding site, and final cDNA carried unique molecular identifiers. TCRdb re-called the 5' RACE reads through MiXCR, storing one row per CDR3 protein. The table shows 240,000 or so distinct CDR3 sequences, with about 7.3% occurring only once. General study points: Without tracking the same donors, conclusions rested on cross-sectional statistical analysis. Modelling approaches yielded underestimates of out-of-frame TCR alpha sharing between monozygotic twins.

V trimming: 3 bases; J trimming: 7 bases; junction bases outside the gene matches: 9. The V gene's germline CDR1 is SGHDT and CDR2 YYEEEE. CDR3 length: 15 residues. Every donor was a healthy Caucasian. These same data were also listed under a study on yellow fever vaccine responses in identical twins.

The specimen sequenced was memory (CD45RO+) T cells sorted from blood. The rearrangement uses TRBV5-6 and TRBJ2-1; 8 bases agree with TRBD1. The TCR comes from a woman in her late teens or twenties in good health. The DNA of the CDR3 is TGTGCCAGCAGCTCCGGGACAGGAGGCCTTAATGAGCAGTTCTTC. Translation gives CASSSGTGGLNEQFF. Complete variable domain (other parts from reference TRBV5-6 and TRBJ2-1): DAGVTQSPTHLIKTRGQQVTLRCSPKSGHDTVSWYQQALGQGPQFIFQYYEEEERQRGNFPDRFSGHQFPNYSSELNVNALLLGDSALYLCASSSGTGGLNEQFFGPGTRLTVL.